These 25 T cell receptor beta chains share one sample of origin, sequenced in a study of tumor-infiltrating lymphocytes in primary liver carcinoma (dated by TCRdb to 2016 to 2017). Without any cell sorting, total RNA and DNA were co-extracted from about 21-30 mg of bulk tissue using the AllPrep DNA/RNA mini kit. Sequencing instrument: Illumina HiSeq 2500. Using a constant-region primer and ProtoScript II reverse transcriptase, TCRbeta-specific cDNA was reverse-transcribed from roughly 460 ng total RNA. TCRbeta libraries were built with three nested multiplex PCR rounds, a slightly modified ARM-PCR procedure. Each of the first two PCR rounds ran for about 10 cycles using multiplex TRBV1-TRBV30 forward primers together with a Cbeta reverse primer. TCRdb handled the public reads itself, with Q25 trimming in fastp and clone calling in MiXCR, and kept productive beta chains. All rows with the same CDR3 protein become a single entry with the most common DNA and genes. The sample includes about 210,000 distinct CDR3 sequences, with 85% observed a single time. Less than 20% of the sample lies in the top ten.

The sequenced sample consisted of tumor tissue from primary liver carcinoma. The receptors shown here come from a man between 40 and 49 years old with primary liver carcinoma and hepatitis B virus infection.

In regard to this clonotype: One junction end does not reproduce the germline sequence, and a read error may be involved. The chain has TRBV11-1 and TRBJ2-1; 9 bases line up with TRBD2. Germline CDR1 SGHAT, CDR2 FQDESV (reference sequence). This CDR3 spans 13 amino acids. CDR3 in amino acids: CASNAGGPNEHFF. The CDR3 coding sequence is TGTGCCAGCAATGCGGGAGGGCCGAATGAGCATTTCTTC. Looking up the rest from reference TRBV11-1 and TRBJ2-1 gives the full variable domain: EAEVAQSPRYKITEKSQAVAFWCDPISGHATLYWYRQILGQGPELLVQFQDESVVDDSQLPKDRFSAERLKGVDSTLKIQPAELGDSAMYLCASNAGGPNEHFFGPGTRLTVL.

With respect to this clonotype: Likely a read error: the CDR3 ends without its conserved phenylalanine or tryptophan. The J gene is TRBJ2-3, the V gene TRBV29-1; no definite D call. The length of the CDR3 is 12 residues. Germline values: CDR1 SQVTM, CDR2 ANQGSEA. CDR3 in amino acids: CSIAPSTDTQYL. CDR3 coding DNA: TGCAGTATTGCCCCTTCCACAGATACGCAGTATCTT.

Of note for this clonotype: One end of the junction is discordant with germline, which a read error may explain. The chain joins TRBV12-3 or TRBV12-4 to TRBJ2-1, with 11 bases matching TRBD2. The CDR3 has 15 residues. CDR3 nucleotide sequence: TGTGCCAGCAATGGGACTAGCGGAACTTACAATGAACAGTTCTTC. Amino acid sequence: CASNGTSGTYNEQFF.

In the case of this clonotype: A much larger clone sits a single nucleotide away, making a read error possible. CDR3 sequence (DNA): TGTGCCAGCAGTGGAATAGGTCCCGAGCAGTACTTC. Its translation is CASSGIGPEQYF. This chain links TRBV28 with TRBJ2-7; D gene uncertain. This CDR3 has 12 residues. Trimming shortened V by 5 bases and J by 6 bases, and 11 bases separated the two germline ends. CDR1 is MDHEN, CDR2 SYDVKM, per germline.

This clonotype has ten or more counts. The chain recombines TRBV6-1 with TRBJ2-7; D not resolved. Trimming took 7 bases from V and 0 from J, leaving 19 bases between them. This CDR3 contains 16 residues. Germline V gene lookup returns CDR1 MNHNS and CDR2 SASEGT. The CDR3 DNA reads TGTGCCAGCACTCCTAACCGAGCCCTAAGCTCCTACGAGCAGTACTTC. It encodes CASTPNRALSSYEQYF.

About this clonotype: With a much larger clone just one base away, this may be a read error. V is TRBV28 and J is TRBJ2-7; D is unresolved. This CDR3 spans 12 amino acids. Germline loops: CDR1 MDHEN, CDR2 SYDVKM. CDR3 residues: CASSPPFLEQCF. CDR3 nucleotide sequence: TGTGCCAGCAGTCCCCCATTCCTCGAGCAGTGCTTC.

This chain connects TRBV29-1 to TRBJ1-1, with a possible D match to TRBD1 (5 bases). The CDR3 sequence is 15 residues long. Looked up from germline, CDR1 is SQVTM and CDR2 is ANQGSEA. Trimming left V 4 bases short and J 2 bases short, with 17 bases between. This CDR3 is CSVAPSWGINTEAFF. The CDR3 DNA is TGCAGCGTTGCCCCAAGTTGGGGGATAAACACTGAAGCTTTCTTT.

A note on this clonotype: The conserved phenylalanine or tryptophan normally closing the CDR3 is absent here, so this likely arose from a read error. DNA of the CDR3: TGTGCCAGGAGCCAAGAGACGTTGAAGGGGTTCGGTACCGGGGAGCTGTTTGTT. Its protein product is CARSQETLKGFGTGELFV. J is TRBJ2-2 and V is TRBV4-2, with D perhaps TRBD1 (5 bases). Per the germline V gene, CDR1 is LGHNA and CDR2 is YNFKEQ. The CDR3 covers 18 residues.

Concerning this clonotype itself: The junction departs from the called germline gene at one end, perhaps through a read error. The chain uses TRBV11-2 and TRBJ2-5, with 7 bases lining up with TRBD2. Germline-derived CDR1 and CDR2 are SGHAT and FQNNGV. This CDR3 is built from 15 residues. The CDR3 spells CAISLVASGQKTQYF. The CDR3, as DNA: TGTGCCATCAGCTTAGTGGCTAGCGGACAAAAGACCCAGTACTTC.

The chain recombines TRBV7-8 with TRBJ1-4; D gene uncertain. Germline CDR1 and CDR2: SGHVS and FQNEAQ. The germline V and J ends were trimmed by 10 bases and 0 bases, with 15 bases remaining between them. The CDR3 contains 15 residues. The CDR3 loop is CANRHPTTTNEKLFF. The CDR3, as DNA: TGTGCCAACAGACATCCCACCACAACTAATGAAAAACTGTTTTTT.

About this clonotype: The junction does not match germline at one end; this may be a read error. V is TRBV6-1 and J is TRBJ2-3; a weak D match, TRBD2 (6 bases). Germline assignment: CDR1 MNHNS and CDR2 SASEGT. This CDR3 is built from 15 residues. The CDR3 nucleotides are TGTGCCAACAGTGAGGTAACGGGAGCTGGGGATACGCAGTATTTT. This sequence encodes CANSEVTGAGDTQYF.

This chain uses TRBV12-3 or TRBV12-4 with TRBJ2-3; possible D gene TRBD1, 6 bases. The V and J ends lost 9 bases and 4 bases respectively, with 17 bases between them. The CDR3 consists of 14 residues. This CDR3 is CARSPGARPDTQYF. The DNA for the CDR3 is TGTGCCAGAAGTCCAGGGGCTAGACCAGATACGCAGTATTTT.

The CDR3 bases are TGTGCCAGCAGCGTATATGGATGGCGCACAGATACGCAGTATTTT. Protein: CASSVYGWRTDTQYF. The V call is TRBV9, the J call TRBJ2-3; D uncertain. Germline-derived CDR1 and CDR2 are SGDLS and YYNGEE. The CDR3 spans 15 residues. V was cut by 1 base and J by 1 base, with 10 bases left in between.

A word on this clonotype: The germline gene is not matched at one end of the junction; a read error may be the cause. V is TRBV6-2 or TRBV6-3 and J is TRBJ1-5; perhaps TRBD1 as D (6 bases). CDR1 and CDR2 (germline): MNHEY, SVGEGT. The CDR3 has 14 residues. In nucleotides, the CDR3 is TGTGTCAGCAGTTCTCCAGGGGTTAATCGGCCCCAGCATTTT. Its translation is CVSSSPGVNRPQHF.

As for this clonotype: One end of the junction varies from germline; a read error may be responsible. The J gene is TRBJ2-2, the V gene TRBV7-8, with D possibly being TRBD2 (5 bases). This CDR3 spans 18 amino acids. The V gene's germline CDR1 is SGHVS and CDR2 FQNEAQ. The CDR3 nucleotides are TGTGCCATCAGACTAACCCCTCCGGGAAAGGCTCCCACCGGGGAGCAGTTTTTT. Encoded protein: CAIRLTPPGKAPTGEQFF.

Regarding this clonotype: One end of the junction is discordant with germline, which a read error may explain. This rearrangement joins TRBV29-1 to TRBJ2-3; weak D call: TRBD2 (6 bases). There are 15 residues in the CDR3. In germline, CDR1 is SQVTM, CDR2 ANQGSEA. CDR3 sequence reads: CSVEGGAGITDTHNF. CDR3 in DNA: TGCAGCGTTGAGGGCGGGGCCGGTATCACAGATACACATAATTTT.

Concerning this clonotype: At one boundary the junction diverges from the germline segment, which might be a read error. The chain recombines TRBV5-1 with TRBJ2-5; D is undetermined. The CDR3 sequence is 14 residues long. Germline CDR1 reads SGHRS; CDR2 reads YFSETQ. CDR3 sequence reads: CANSLELNEETQYF. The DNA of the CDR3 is TGCGCCAACAGCTTGGAACTAAATGAAGAGACACAGTACTTC.

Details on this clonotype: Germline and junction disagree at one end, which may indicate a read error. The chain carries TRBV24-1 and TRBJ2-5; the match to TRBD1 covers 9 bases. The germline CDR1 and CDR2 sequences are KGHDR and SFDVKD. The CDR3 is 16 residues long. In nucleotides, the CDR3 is TGTGCTACCAGTGGCCCGACCGGGACAGGGAGAGAGACCCAGTACTTC. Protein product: CATSGPTGTGRETQYF.

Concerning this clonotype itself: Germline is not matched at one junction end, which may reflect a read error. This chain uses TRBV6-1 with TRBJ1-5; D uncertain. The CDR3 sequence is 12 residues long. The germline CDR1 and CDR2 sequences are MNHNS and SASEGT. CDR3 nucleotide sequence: TGTGCCAGCACCATGGGGAATCCGCCCCAGCATTTT. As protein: CASTMGNPPQHF.

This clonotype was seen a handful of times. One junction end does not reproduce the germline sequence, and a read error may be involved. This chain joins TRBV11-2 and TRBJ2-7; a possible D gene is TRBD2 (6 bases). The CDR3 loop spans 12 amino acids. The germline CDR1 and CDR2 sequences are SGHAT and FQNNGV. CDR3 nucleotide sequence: TGTGCCAGTAGTCCCGGGGGTTACGAGCACTACTTC. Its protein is CASSPGGYEHYF.

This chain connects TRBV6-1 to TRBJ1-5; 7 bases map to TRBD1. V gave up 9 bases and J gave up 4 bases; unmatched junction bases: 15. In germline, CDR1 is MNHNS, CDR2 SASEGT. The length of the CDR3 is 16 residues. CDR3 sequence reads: CARRKDRAYSNQPQHF. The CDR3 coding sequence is TGTGCCAGGAGAAAAGACAGGGCTTATAGTAATCAGCCCCAGCATTTT.

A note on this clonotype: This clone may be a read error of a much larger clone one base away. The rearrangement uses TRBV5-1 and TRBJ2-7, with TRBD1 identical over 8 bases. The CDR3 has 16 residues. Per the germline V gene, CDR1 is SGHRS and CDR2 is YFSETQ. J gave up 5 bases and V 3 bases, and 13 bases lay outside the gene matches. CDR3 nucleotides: TGCGCCAGCAGCTCCTCACGCGGACAGGGAATGGACGAGCAGTACTTC. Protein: CASSSSRGQGMDEQYF. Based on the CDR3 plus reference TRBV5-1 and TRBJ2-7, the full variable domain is KAGVTQTPRYLIKTRGQQVTLSCSPISGHRSVSWYQQTPGQGLQFLFEYFSETQRNKGNFPGRFSGRQFSNSRSEMNVSTLELGDSALYLCASSSSRGQGMDEQYFGPGTRLTVT.

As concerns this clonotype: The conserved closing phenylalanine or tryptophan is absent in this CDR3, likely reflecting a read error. The CDR3 DNA reads TGCACCAGCAGCCCGGGACGAGGTGGGGAGACCCAGTACTCC. Its translation is CTSSPGRGGETQYS. V usage is TRBV4-1 and J usage is TRBJ2-5; the D call may be TRBD1 or TRBD2 (5 bases each). CDR1 and CDR2 from the germline V gene are MGHRA and YSYEKL. The CDR3 has 14 residues.

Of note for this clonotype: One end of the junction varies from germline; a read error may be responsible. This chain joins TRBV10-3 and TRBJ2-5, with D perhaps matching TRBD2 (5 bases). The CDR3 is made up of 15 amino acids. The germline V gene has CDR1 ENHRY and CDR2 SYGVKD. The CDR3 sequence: CAISAVSGSQETKYF. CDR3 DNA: TGTGCCATAAGTGCGGTCTCGGGGTCCCAAGAGACCAAGTACTTC.

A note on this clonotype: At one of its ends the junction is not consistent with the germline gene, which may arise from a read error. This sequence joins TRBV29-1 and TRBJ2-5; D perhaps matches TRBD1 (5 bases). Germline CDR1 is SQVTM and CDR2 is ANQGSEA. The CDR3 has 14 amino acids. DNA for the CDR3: TGCAGCTTTAAGACAGCATCGTTCCAAGAGACCCAATACTTC. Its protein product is CSFKTASFQETQYF.